This is a list of T cell receptor beta chains from one sample in a study of PD-1 blockade in classical Hodgkin lymphoma. Profiled with immunoSEQ multiplex PCR; TCRdb holds only in-frame clones, not every one. This repertoire shows 25,000 to 30,000 clones, about nine tenths found once; its top ten account for 2.5%. This material consisted of peripheral blood mononuclear cells (PBMCs), taken at baseline. Every receptor here comes from a human donor with classical Hodgkin lymphoma. Both conserved end residues are part of each CDR3. Fields, in order: V gene, clone size, CDR3 protein. Clone size is shown for a subset of rows, as once, few, many or a class of expanded clone.

TRBV6-6	-	CASSYGVREGNGYTF
TRBV7-8	-	CASSSDLFSYNSPLHF
TRBV5-1	-	CASSGTGMETQYF
TRBV11-2	-	CASSLELDSNYEQYF
TRBV6-5	few	CASSLAGEGGTQYF
TRBV1	-	CTSSHLAGYNEQFF
TRBV5-6	-	CASSLRRGRPSYNSPLHF
TRBV6-1	-	CASSETIGIRNQPQHF
TRBV7-9	once	CASSGDANYGYTF
TRBV29-1	-	CSVEGYSGGAGDEQFF
TRBV5-1	few	CASSLGTTRSPLHF
TRBV4-3	-	CASSQDYGPTNEKLFF
TRBV6-5	few	CASRQGGEAFF
TRBV27	once	CASRVGQGASYTF
TRBV14	-	CASSHTDTQYF
TRBV15	-	CATRGVYSGGRLEYQETQYF
TRBV6-5	few	CASRTGVGPSYEQYF
TRBV10-1	-	CASSESPSGGSTDTQYF
TRBV7-6	once	CASSPRVSYNSPLHF
TRBV5-5	-	CASSLEGREGGYTF
TRBV6-5	-	CASTDRGPGELFF
TRBV19	few	CASSPRTSVPYNEQFF
TRBV6-1	once	CASSGGLAGATRTGELFF
TRBV6-5	-	CASRTTSGGFNEQFF
TRBV7-8	-	CASSFAQGANQPQHF
TRBV5-1	-	CASSPSGLAGGKETQYF
TRBV27	once	CASRRGPNTEAFF
TRBV6-5	-	CASSYSAGEWSGELFF
TRBV23-1	-	CASSQTKGTCMSYEQYF
TRBV5-6	-	CASSSGTSGGFEQYF
TRBV7-3	-	CASSWGLGEQFF
TRBV5-1	once	CASSPGLGSDEQYF
TRBV6-5	-	CASSYTEGTAEAFF
TRBV5-5	-	CASSPQTGGNTEAFF
TRBV4-3	-	CASSRYRVSSGANVLTF
TRBV7-9	-	CASSSQGNTIYF
TRBV5-1	-	CASKPPGTGITGELFF
TRBV20-1	once	CSASGGNEQFF
TRBV9	-	CASAPGQGAEEQYF
TRBV5-1	-	CASSQGGGTDGAFF
TRBV6-5	-	CASRKTGLQPQHF